This T cell receptor (beta chain) is drawn from a study of Ad26.COV2.S vaccination and SARS-CoV-2 variants. The wider study: The donor was enrolled in the Ad26.COV2.S arm of the COV1001 trial.

This sample's treatment: around 19 received Ad26.COV2.S at low or high dose, single or two shots; about 5 received placebo; per-sample allocation not given. Sampling happened 63 days after the first vaccine or placebo injection. Germline V gene sequence: CDR1 MRHNA, CDR2 SNTAGT. This CDR3 contains 13 residues. Trimming removed 3 bases at V and 1 base at J, with 6 bases between. A word on this clone: Its antigen is unknown.

Study conclusions and caveats: Vaccinees displayed broader spike-specific TCR repertoires than placebo recipients. Overall T cell responses may have been underestimated by the analyses of TCR breadth and depth.

Using immunoSEQ multiplex PCR, the repertoire was profiled, and TCRdb retains in-frame clones only, with some absent. Counted here are about 440,000 clones, around 88% occurring once; the ten biggest clones make up about 13%. The V gene is TRBV6-4, the J gene TRBJ1-1; D is unresolved. The sequence was obtained from a person aged 18-60 years who received the Ad26.COV2.S COVID-19 vaccine or a placebo. The sample consisted of peripheral blood, taken in a trial of Ad26.COV2.S vaccine versus placebo. CDR3 bases: TGTGCCAGCAGTGAGGTTGCGAACACTGAAGCTTTCTTT. Amino acid sequence: CASSEVANTEAFF.